This paragraph covers one T cell receptor beta chain sequence. While infection was still active, Seattle patients were enrolled and then followed longitudinally. This record comes from a study of blood T cell repertoires in COVID-19. TCRdb's copy holds only in-frame clones and misses some; the assay was immunoSEQ multiplex PCR. The sample has some 200,000 clones; roughly 84% are singletons. Input material: peripheral blood. The receptor was derived from a man in his fifties with COVID-19, enrolled during active disease.

DNA of the CDR3: TGTGCCAGCGGCGCTTCAGGGGGTCGGCTTGAAGCTTTCTTT. Translation gives CASGASGGRLEAFF. The chain recombines TRBV2 with TRBJ1-1, with 7 bases that match TRBD1. V shed 8 bases and J 7 bases; nucleotides not matched to a gene: 13. This CDR3 contains 14 residues. CDR1 and CDR2 (germline): SNHLY, FYNNEI.